The next 4 T cell receptor beta chains were all read from a single sample in a study of blood T cell repertoires in COVID-19. The protocol was immunoSEQ multiplex PCR, while the TCRdb copy is restricted to in-frame clones and leaves out a portion. Counted here are about 100,000 clones, roughly nine tenths occurring once; the ten biggest clones make up approximately 7.3%. The sample consisted of peripheral blood. These receptors came from a man younger than 40 in a cohort sampled during active COVID-19.

This clone was recorded once. The rearrangement links TRBV12-3 or TRBV12-4 to TRBJ1-2; 7 nucleotides agree with TRBD1. Trimming took 5 bases from V and 8 from J; bases not matched to a gene: 5. The CDR3 length is 12 residues. The CDR3 DNA reads TGTGCCAGCAGTAGACAGGGCCGGGGCTACACCTTC. This gives the protein CASSRQGRGYTF.

The gene calls are TRBV18 and TRBJ2-2; TRBD1 agrees at 7 bases. Per the germline V gene, CDR1 is KGHSH and CDR2 is LQKENI. There are 15 residues in the CDR3. Trimming took 2 bases from V and 0 from J; bases not matched to a gene: 0. The CDR3 loop reads CASSPGTANTGELFF. The CDR3 nucleotides read TGTGCCAGCTCACCAGGGACAGCGAACACCGGGGAGCTGTTTTTT.

V usage is TRBV9 and J usage is TRBJ2-3; D is ambiguous. Trimming took off 2 bases at V and 2 bases at J, with 6 bases between the two ends. The V gene's germline CDR1 is SGDLS and CDR2 YYNGEE. CDR3 length: 13 residues. The CDR3 DNA is TGTGCCAGCAGCGTCCAGGTCACAGATACGCAGTATTTT. It yields the protein CASSVQVTDTQYF.

In this sample, this clone turned up once. This chain links TRBV18 with TRBJ2-6; no definite D call. From germline, CDR1 is KGHSH and CDR2 LQKENI. With 5 bases removed from V and 8 bases from J, the gap between germline ends came to 19 bases. The CDR3 spans 16 residues. CDR3 amino acids: CASSALPILQPNVLTF. The CDR3, as DNA: TGTGCCAGCTCAGCCCTACCCATCTTACAGCCCAACGTCCTGACTTTC.